This TCR beta chain was documented in a study of T-cell reconstitution after alpha-beta-depleted transplantation in children. General study findings and limits: Alpha-beta T cells present about two months after transplant were reported to originate from several hundred expanded graft clones.

The authors prepared the TCRbeta library with unique molecular identifiers. TCRdb itself ran the PCR reads through MiXCR, one entry per CDR3 protein. The data hold over 150,000 distinct CDR3 sequences, with around 7% observed a single time. Remarks on this clonotype: Antigen specificity is unknown.

The sample here was PBMCs, taken before TCRalphabeta/CD19-depleted stem cell transplant. This clonotype originated in a boy between 2 and 10 years old with acute lymphoblastic leukemia, due to receive a stem cell transplant.

CDR3 protein: CASSLAGERAYEQYF. The DNA of the CDR3 is TGTGCCAGCAGCTTAGCGGGGGAAAGGGCCTACGAGCAGTACTTC. The chain joins TRBV7-2 to TRBJ2-7; D tentatively reads TRBD1 or TRBD2 (5 bases each). CDR1 is SGHTA and CDR2 is FQGNSA in the germline V gene. V lost 0 bases, J lost 2 bases, and 11 bases lay in between. The CDR3 spans 15 residues.